This T cell receptor (beta chain) was captured by sequencing in a study of Ad26.COV2.S vaccination and SARS-CoV-2 variants. Overall study context: Of the COV1001 trial arms, the Ad26.COV2.S arm included the donor. Dosing was one shot or two shots 56 days apart.

The study, taken as a whole, reports: Across vaccine and placebo recipients, the breadth of non-spike TCRs was similar.

Here immunoSEQ multiplex PCR was the method, and the copy in TCRdb shows in-frame clones only, minus some. The data contain around 350,000 clones, around 83% of them singletons. About this clone: The antigen is undetermined.

The treatment: some 19 received Ad26.COV2.S at low or high dose, single or two shots; about five received placebo; per-sample allocation not given. The samples date from day 63 after the first vaccine or placebo injection. The sequencing used peripheral blood, collected in a trial of Ad26.COV2.S vaccine versus placebo. The receptor was isolated from a person between 18 and 65 years old who received the Ad26.COV2.S COVID-19 vaccine or a placebo.

CDR3 sequence reads: CSVGSGSYEQYF. The CDR3 nucleotides are TGCAGCGTTGGTTCCGGGAGCTACGAGCAGTACTTC. The chain uses TRBV29-1 and TRBJ2-7, with D possibly being TRBD2 (6 bases). The CDR3 is 12 amino acids. V shed 4 bases and J shed 3 bases, with 10 bases lying between them. From germline, CDR1 is SQVTM and CDR2 ANQGSEA.